Here is one T cell receptor (beta chain) with its context. No antigen is known for it. The data are from a study of shared clonotypes between healthy human individuals. Study observations and caveats: Blood was the only sampled material, and tissue repertoires likely differ. Of the naive CD4 clonotypes, around 4.8% were shared across several donors.

Terminally differentiated effector memory CD45RA+ cells were excluded by CCR7 positive selection of CD45RO-negative cells. V lost 4 bases to trimming and J lost 5 bases, with 12 bases between them. This CDR3 is built from 14 residues. The germline V gene encodes CDR1 MGHDK and CDR2 SYGVNS. Produced via immunoSEQ multiplex PCR; TCRdb's table is partial and in-frame only. This sample has around 2,000,000 clones, with about 92% found just once. This TCR was sampled from a man aged 18 to 30 in good health. Some clones in this sample may be carry-over from other donors' samples. Sequencing was performed on naive CD8+ T cells from PBMCs. The chain joins TRBV25-1 to TRBJ2-1, with D hard to call. The CDR3 loop reads CASSVSEKDNEQFF. The CDR3 DNA reads TGTGCCAGCAGTGTAAGTGAGAAGGACAATGAGCAGTTCTTC.